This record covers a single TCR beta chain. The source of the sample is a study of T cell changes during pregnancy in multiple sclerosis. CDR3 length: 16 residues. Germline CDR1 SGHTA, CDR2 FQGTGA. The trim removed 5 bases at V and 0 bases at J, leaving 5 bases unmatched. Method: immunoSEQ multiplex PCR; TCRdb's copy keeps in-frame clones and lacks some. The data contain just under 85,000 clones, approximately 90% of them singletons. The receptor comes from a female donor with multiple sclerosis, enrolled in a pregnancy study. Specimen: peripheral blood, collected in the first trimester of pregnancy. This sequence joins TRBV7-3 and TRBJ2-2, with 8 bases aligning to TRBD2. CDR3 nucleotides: TGTGCCAGCAGCATATCTAGCGGGTCGAACACCGGGGAGCTGTTTTTT. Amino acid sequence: CASSISSGSNTGELFF.